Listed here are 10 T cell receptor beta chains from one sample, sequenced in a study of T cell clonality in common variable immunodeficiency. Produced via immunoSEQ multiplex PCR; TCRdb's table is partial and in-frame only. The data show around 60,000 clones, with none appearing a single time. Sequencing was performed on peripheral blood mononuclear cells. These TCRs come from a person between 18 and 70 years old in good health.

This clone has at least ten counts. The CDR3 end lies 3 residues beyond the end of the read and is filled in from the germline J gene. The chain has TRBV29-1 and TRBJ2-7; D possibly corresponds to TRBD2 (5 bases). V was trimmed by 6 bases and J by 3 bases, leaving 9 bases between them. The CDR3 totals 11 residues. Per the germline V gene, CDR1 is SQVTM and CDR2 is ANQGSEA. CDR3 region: CSVRTLYEQYF. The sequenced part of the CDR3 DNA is TGCAGCGTCCGGACTCTCTACGAG.

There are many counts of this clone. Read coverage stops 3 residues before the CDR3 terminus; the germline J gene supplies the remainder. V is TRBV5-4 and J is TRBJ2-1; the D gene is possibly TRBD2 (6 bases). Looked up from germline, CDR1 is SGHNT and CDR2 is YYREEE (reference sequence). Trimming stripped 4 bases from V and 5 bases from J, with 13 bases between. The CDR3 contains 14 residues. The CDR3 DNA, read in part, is TGTGCCAGCAGCCCCGGGACTGTTGACAATGAG. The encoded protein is CASSPGTVDNE. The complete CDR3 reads CASSPGTVDNEQFF.

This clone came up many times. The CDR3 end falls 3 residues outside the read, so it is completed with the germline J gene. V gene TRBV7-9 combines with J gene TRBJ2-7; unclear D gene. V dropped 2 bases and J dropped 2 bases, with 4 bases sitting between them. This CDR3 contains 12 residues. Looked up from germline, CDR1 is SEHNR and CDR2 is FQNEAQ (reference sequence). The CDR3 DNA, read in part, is TGTGCCAGCAGCTTACCGGCCTACGAG. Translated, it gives CASSLPAYE. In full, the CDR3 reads CASSLPAYEQYF.

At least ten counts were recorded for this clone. The CDR3 sequence is CASSRDRGKAGNTIYF. CDR3 DNA, as far as it was read: TGTGCCAGCAGCCGGGACAGGGGGAAAGCTGGAAACACC. The chain is built from TRBV2 and TRBJ1-3; 11 nucleotides match TRBD1. The read finishes 3 residues shy of the CDR3 end, and the germline J gene is used to complete it. The junction had 6 bases not matched to a gene; V was cut back by 6 bases and J by 2 bases. The CDR3 covers 16 residues. The germline CDR1 and CDR2 sequences are SNHLY and FYNNEI.

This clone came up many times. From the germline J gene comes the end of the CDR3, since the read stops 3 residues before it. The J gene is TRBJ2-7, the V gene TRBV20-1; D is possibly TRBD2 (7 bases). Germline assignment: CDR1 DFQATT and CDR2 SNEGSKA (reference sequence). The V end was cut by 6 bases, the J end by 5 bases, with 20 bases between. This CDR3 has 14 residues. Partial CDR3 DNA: TGCAGTGCGCGCCTTCTGGGGGGGGCCCACGAG. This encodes CSARLLGGAHE. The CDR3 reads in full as CSARLLGGAHEQYF.

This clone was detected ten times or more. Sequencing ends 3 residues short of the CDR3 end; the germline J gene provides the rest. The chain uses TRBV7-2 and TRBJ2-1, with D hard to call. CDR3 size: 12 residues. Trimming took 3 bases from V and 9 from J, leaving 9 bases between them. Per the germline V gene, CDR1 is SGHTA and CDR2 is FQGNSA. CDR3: CASSFNRFEQFF. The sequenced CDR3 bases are TGTGCCAGCAGCTTTAATAGATTTGAG.

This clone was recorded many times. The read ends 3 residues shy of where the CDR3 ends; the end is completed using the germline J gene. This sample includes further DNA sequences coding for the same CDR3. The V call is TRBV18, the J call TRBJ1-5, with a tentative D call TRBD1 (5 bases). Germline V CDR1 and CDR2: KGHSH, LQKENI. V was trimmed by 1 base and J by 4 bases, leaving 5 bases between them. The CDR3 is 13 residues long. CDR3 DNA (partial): TGTGCCAGCTCACCACAGGGGAATCAGCCC. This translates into CASSPQGNQP. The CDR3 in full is CASSPQGNQPQHF. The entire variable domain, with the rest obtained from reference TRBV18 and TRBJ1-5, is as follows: NAGVMQNPRHLVRRRGQEARLRCSPMKGHSHVYWYRQLPEEGLKFMVYLQKENIIDESGMPKERFSAEFPKEGPSILRIQQVVRGDSAAYFCASSPQGNQPQHFGDGTRLSIL.

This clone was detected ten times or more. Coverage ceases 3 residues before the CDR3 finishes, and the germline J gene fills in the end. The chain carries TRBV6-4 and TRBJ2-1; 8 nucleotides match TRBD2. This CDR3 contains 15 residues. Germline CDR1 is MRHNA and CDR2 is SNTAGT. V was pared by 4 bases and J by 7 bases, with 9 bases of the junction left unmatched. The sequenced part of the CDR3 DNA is TGTGCCAGCAGTGGCATAGCGGGAAGGTGGAATGAG. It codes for CASSGIAGRWNE. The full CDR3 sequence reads CASSGIAGRWNEQFF.

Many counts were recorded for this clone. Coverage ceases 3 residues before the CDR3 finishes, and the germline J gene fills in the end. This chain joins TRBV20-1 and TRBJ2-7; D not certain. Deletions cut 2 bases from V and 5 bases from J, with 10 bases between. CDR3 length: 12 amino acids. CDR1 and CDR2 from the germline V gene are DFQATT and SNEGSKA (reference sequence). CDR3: CSARNDFDEQYF. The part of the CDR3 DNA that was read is TGCAGTGCTAGAAATGACTTCGACGAG.

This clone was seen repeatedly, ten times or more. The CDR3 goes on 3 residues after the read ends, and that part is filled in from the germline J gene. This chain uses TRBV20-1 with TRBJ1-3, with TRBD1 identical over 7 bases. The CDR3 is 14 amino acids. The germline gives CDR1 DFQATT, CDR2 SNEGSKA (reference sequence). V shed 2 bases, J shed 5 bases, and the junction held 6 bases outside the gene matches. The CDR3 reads CSARYPGQRNTIYF. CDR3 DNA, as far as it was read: TGCAGTGCTAGATACCCGGGACAGCGAAACACC.